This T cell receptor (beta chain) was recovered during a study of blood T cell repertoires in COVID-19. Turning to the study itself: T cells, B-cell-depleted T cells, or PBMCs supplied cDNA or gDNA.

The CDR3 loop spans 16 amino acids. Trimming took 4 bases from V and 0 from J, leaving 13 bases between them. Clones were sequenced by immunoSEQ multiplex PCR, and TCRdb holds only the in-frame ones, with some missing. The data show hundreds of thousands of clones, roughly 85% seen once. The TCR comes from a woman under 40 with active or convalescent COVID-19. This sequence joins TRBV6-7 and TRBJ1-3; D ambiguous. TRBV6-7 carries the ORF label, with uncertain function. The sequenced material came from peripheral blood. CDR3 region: CASSCLWGASGNTIYF. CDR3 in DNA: TGTGCCAGCAGTTGCCTTTGGGGAGCCTCTGGAAACACCATATATTTT.